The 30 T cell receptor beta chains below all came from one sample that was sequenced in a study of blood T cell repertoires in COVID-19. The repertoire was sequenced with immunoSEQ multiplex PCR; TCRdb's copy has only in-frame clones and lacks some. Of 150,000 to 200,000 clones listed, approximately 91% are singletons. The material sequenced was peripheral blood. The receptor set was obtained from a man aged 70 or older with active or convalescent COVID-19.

The CDR3 DNA reads TGTGCCAGCAGTTCATTAGCGGGAGGACGCGAGACCCAGTACTTC. Its protein product is CASSSLAGGRETQYF. This chain joins TRBV6-6 and TRBJ2-5; 10 bases align to TRBD2. The length of the CDR3 is 15 residues. Germline assignment: CDR1 MNHNY and CDR2 SVGAGI (reference sequence). J gave up 5 bases and V 4 bases, and 7 bases lay outside the gene matches.

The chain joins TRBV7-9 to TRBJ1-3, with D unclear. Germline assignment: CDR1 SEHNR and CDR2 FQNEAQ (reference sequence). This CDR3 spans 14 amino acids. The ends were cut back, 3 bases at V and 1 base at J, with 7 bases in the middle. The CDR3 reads CASSFSGSGNTIYF. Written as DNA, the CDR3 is TGTGCCAGCAGCTTTTCGGGATCTGGAAACACCATATATTTT.

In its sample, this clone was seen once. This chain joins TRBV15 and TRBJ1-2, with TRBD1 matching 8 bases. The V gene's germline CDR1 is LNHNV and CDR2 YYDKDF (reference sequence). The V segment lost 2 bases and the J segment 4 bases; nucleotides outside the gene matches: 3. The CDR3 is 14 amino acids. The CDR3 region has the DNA TGTGCCACCAGCAGAACCGACAGGGGCTATGGCTACACCTTC. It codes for CATSRTDRGYGYTF.

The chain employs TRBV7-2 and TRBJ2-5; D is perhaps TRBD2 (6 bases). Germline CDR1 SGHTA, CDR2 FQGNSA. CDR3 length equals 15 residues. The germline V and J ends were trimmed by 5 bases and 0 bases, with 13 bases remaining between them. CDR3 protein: CASSGGAGYQETQYF. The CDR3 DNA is TGTGCCAGCAGCGGCGGGGCCGGGTACCAAGAGACCCAGTACTTC. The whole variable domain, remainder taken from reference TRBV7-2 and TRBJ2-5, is GAGVSQSPSNKVTEKGKDVELRCDPISGHTALYWYRQSLGQGLEFLIYFQGNSAPDKSGLPSDRFSAERTGGSVSTLTIQRTQQEDSAVYLCASSGGAGYQETQYFGPGTRLLVL.

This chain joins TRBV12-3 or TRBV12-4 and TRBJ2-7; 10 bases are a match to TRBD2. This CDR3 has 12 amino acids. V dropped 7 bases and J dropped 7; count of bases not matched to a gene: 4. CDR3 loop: CASKAGGLEQYF. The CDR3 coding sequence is TGTGCCAGCAAAGCGGGAGGGTTGGAGCAGTACTTC.

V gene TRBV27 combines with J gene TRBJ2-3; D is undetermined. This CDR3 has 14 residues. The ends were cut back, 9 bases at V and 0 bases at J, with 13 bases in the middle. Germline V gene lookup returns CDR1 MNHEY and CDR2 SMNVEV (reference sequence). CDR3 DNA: TGTGCCAGAACTTCAAGAGCTAGCACAGATACGCAGTATTTT. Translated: CARTSRASTDTQYF.

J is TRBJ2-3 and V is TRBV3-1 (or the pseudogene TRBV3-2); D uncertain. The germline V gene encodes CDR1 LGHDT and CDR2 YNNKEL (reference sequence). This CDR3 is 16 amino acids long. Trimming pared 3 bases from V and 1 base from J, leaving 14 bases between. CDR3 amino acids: CASSQFSMTRTDTQYF. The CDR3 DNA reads TGTGCCAGCAGCCAGTTCAGTATGACTCGCACAGATACGCAGTATTTT.

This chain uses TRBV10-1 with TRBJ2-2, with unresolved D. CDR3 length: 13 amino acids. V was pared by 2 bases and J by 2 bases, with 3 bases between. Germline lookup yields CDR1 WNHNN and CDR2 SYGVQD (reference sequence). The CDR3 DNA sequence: TGCGCCAGCAGTGAGACTAACACCGGGGAGCTGTTTTTT. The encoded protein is CASSETNTGELFF.

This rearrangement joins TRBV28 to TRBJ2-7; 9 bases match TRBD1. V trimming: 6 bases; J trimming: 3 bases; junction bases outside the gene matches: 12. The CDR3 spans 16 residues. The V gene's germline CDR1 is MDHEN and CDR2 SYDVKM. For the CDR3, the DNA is TGTGCCAGCAGGTATCCGACCGGGACAGGGAACTACGAGCAGTACTTC. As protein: CASRYPTGTGNYEQYF.

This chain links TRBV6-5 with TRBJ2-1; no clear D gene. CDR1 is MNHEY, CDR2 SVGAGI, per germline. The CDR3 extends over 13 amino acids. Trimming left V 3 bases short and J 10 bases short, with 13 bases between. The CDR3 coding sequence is TGTGCCAGCAGTTATGACATCCCCCGGGAGCAGTTCTTC. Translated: CASSYDIPREQFF.

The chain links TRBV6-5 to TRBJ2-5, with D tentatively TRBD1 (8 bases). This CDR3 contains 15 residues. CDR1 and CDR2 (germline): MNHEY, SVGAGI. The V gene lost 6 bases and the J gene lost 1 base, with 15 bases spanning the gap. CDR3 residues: CASSPHRGGQETQYF. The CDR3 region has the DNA TGTGCCAGCAGCCCGCACAGGGGGGGCCAAGAGACCCAGTACTTC.

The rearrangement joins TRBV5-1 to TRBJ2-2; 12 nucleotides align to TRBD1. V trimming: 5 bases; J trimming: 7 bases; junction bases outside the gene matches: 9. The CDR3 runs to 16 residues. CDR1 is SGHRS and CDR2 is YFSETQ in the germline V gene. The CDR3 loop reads CASRDTGQGAGGELFF. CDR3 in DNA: TGCGCCAGCAGAGACACGGGACAGGGGGCTGGCGGGGAGCTGTTTTTT.

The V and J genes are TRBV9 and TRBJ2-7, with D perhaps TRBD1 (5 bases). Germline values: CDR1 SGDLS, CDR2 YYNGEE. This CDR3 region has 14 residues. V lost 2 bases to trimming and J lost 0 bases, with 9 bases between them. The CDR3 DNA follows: TGTGCCAGCAGCGTTTCAGGGAACTCCTACGAGCAGTACTTC. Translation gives CASSVSGNSYEQYF.

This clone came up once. The DNA for the CDR3 is TGTGCCAGCAGCTCTTCCGGGACTAGCTCCTACAATGAGCAGTTCTTC. Translating it yields CASSSSGTSSYNEQFF. The chain has TRBV7-2 and TRBJ2-1; TRBD2 matches at 8 bases. V was pared by 4 bases and J by 0 bases, with 5 bases of the junction left unmatched. The CDR3 covers 16 residues. Looked up from germline, CDR1 is SGHTA and CDR2 is FQGNSA.

The CDR3 DNA sequence: TGTGCCAGCATTCCTCCCTTCCTTCAAGAGACCCAGTACTTC. Its translation: CASIPPFLQETQYF. The chain links TRBV6-4 to TRBJ2-5; D is ambiguous. This CDR3 is built from 14 residues. Between the trimmed V and J ends, which lost 7 bases and 2 bases, there was a span of 14 bases. Germline V gives CDR1 MRHNA, CDR2 SNTAGT.

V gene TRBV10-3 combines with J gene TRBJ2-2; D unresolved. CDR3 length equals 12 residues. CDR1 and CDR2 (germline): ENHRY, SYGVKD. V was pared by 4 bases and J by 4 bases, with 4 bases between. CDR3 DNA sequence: TGTGCCATCAGTGGAGTCACCGGGGAGCTGTTTTTT. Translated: CAISGVTGELFF.

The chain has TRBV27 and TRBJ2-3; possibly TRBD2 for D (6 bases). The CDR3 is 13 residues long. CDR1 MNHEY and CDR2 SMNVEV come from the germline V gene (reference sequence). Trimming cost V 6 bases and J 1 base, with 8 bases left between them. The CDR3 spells CASRTGGTDTQYF. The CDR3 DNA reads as TGTGCCAGCAGGACGGGGGGCACAGATACGCAGTATTTT.

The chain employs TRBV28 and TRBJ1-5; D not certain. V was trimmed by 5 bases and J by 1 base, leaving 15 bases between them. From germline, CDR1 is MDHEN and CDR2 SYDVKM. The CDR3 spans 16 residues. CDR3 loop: CASSPRSGLSNQPQHF. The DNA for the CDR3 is TGTGCCAGCAGTCCGCGATCCGGACTAAGCAATCAGCCCCAGCATTTT.

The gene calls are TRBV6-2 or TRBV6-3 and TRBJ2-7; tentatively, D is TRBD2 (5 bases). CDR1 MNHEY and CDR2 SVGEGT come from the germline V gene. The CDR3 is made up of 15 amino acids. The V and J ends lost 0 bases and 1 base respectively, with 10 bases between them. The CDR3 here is CASSYSDLNSYEQYF. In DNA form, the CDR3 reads TGTGCCAGCAGTTACTCGGACTTGAATTCCTACGAGCAGTACTTC.

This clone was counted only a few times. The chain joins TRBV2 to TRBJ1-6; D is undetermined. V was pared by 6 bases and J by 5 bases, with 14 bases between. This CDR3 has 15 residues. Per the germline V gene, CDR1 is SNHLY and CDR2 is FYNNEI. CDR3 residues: CASSQTGGHNSPLHF. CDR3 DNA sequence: TGTGCCAGCAGCCAAACGGGTGGTCATAATTCACCCCTCCACTTT. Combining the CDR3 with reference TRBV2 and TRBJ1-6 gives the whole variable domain EPEVTQTPSHQVTQMGQEVILRCVPISNHLYFYWYRQILGQKVEFLVSFYNNEISEKSEIFDDQFSVERPDGSNFTLKIRSTKLEDSAMYFCASSQTGGHNSPLHFGNGTRLTVT.

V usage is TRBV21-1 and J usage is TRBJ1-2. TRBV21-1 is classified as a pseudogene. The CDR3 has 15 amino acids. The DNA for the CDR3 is TGTGCCAGCGGACGGACGGAAGGCGGGACCTATGGCTACACCTTC. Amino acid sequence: CASGRTEGGTYGYTF.

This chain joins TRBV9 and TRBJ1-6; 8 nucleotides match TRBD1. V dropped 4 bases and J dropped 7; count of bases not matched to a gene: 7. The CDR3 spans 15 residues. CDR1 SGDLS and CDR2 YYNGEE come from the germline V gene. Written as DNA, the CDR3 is TGTGCCAGCAGCATCGCAGGGGGCGGGAATTCACCCCTCCACTTT. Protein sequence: CASSIAGGGNSPLHF.

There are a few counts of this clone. Here the CDR3 reads CASSEVGGARVQYF. As DNA, the CDR3 is TGCGCCAGCAGTGAAGTGGGGGGGGCACGAGTGCAGTACTTC. The genes are TRBV10-2 and TRBJ2-7; a weak D match, TRBD2 (7 bases). Germline V gene sequence: CDR1 WSHSY, CDR2 SAAADI. The CDR3 sequence is 14 residues long. The ends were cut back, 3 bases at V and 9 bases at J, with 18 bases in the middle.

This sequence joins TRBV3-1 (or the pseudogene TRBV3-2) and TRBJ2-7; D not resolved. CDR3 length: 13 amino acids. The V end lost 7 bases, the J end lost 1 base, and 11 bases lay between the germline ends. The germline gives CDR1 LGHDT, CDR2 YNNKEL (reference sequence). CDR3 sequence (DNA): TGTGCCAGCACCGCCGCCGGGTCCTACGAGCAGTACTTC. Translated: CASTAAGSYEQYF.

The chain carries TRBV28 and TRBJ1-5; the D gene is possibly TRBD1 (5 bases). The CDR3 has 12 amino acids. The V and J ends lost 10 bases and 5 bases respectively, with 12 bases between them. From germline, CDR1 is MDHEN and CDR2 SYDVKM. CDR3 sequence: CATHPGDQPQHF. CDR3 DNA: TGTGCCACCCACCCGGGGGATCAGCCCCAGCATTTT.

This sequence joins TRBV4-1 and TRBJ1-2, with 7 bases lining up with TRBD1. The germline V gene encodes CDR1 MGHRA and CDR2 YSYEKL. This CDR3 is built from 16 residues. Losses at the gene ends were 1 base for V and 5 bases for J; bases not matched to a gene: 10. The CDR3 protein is CASSQVPPQGNYGYTF. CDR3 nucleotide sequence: TGCGCCAGCAGCCAAGTTCCGCCACAGGGGAATTATGGCTACACCTTC.

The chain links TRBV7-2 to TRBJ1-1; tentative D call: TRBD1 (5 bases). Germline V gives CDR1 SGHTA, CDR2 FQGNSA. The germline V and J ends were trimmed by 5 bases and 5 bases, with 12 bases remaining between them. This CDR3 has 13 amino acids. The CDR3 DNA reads TGTGCCAGCAGCGTAATGGGGCTTACTGAAGCTTTCTTT. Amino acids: CASSVMGLTEAFF.

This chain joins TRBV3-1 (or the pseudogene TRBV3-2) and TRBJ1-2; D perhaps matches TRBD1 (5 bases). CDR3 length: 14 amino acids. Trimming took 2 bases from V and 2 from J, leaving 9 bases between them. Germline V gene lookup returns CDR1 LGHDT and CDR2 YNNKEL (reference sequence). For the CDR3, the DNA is TGTGCCAGCAGCCAAACCGGGGGGAACTATGGCTACACCTTC. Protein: CASSQTGGNYGYTF.

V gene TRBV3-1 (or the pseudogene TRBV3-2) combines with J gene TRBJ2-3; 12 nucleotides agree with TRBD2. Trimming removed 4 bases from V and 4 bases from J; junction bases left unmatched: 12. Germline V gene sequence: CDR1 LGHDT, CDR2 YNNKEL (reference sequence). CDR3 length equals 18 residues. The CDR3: CASSLLPTSGSWADTQYF. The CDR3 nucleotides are TGTGCCAGCAGCCTGCTTCCGACTAGCGGGAGTTGGGCAGATACGCAGTATTTT.

As DNA, the CDR3 is TGTGCCAGCAGTCTAACTAGGTCCCCTCCTTACGAGCAGTACTTC. Protein: CASSLTRSPPYEQYF. V usage is TRBV2 and J usage is TRBJ2-7; maybe TRBD2 (5 bases). The CDR3 totals 15 residues. V lost 5 bases and J lost 4, with 18 bases in between. The germline CDR1 and CDR2 sequences are SNHLY and FYNNEI.